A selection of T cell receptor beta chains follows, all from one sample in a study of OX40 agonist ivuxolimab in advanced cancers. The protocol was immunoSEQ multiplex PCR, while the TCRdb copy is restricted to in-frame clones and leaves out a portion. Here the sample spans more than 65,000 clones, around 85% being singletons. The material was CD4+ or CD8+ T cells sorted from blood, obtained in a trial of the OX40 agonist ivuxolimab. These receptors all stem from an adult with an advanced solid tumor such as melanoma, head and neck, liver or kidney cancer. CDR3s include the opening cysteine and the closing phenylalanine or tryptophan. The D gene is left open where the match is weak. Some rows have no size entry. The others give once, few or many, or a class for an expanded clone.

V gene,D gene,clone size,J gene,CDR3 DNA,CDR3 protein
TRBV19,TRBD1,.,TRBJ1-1,TGTGCCAGTAGTCGACGACAGGGGGCCGCTGAAGCTTTCTTT,CASSRRQGAAEAFF
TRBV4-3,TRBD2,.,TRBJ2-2,TGCGCCAGCAGCCAAGCGATAGCGGGAGGTACCACCGGGGAGCTGTTTTTT,CASSQAIAGGTTGELFF
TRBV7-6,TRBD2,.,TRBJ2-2,TGTGCCAGCAGCTTGTTAGGGACTAGCGGCACCGGGGAGCTGTTTTTT,CASSLLGTSGTGELFF
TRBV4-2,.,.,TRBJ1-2,TGTGCCAGCAGCCCCGGTAGTGGGGGCTATGGCTACACCTTC,CASSPGSGGYGYTF
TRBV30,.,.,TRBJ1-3,TGTGCCTGGAGTAAAACAGGGACTGGAAACACCATATATTTT,CAWSKTGTGNTIYF
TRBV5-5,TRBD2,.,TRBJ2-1,TGTGCCAGCAGCTCAGGACTAGCGGGTAAGAATGAGCAGTTCTTC,CASSSGLAGKNEQFF
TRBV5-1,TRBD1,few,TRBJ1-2,TGCGCCAGCAGTTTCTCAGGGGGCCGAGACTATGGCTACACCTTC,CASSFSGGRDYGYTF
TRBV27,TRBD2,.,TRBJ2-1,TGTGCCAGCAGTTTATGGCGGGGGACTAGCGGGGGTTTGGGTTCCTACAATGAGCAGTTCTTC,CASSLWRGTSGGLGSYNEQFF
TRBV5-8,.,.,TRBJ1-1,TGTGCCAGCAGCTTTCGGACCTTGAACACTGAAGCTTTCTTT,CASSFRTLNTEAFF
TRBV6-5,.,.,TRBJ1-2,TGTGCCAGCAGTTACTCCTCCGGGACTTTGGGCCATGGCTACACCTTC,CASSYSSGTLGHGYTF
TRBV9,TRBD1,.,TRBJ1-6,TGTGCCAGCAGCGCCGGACAGGGGCATAATTCACCCCTCCACTTT,CASSAGQGHNSPLHF
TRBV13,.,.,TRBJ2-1,TGTGCCAGCAGCCCGCACGGGAGCGATGAGCAGTTCTTC,CASSPHGSDEQFF
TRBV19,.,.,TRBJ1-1,TGTGCCAGTAGTGTGGGCATCGTCACTGAAGCTTTCTTT,CASSVGIVTEAFF
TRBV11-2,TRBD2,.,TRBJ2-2,TGTGCCAGCAGCTCCTCGGGGGGGGTAAACACCGGGGAGCTGTTTTTT,CASSSSGGVNTGELFF
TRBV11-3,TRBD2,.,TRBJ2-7,TGTGCCAGCGCAAAGACTAGCGGGAACACGTACTTC,CASAKTSGNTYF